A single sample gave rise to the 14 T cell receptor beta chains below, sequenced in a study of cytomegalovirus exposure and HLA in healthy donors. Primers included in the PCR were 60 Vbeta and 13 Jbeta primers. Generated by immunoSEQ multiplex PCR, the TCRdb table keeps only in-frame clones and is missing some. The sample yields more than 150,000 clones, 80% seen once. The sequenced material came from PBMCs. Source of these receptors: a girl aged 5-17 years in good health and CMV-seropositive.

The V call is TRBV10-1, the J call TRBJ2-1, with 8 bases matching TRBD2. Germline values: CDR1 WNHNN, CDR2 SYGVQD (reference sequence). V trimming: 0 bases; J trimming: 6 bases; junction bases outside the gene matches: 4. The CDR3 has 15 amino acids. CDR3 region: CASSESTSGGNEQFF. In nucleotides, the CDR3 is TGCGCCAGCAGTGAGTCTACGAGCGGGGGCAATGAGCAGTTCTTC.

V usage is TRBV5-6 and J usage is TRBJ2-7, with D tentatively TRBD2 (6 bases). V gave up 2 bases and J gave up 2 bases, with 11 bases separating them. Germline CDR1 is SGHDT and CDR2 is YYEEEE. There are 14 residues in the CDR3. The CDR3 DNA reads TGTGCCAGCAGCTTTGGTAGCGGAACCTACGAGCAGTACTTC. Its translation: CASSFGSGTYEQYF.

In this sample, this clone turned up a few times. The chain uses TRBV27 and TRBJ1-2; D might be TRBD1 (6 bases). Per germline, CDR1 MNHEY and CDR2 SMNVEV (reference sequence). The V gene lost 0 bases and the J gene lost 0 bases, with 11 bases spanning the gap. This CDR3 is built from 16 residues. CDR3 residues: CASSLSGALANYGYTF. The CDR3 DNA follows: TGTGCCAGCAGTTTATCGGGGGCCTTAGCTAACTATGGCTACACCTTC.

The CDR3 sequence is CASSGPGTGRNHEQYF. The CDR3 DNA reads as TGTGCCAGCAGTGGCCCCGGGACAGGGAGGAACCACGAGCAGTACTTC. This chain links TRBV6-6 with TRBJ2-7; 9 positions match TRBD1. Germline loops: CDR1 MNHNY, CDR2 SVGAGI (reference sequence). The V segment lost 5 bases and the J segment 5 bases; nucleotides outside the gene matches: 13. The length of the CDR3 is 16 residues.

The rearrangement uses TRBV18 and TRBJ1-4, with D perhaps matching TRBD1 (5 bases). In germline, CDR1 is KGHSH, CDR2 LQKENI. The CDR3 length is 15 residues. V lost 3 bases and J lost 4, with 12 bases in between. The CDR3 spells CASSPSGIRNEKLFF. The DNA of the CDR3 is TGTGCCAGCTCACCGTCAGGGATCCGTAATGAAAAACTGTTTTTT.

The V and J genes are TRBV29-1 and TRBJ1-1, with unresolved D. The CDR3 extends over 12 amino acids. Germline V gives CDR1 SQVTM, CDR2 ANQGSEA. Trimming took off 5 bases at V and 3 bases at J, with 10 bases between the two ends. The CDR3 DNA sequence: TGCAGCGTTCGTCAGATGCACACTGAAGCTTTCTTT. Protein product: CSVRQMHTEAFF.

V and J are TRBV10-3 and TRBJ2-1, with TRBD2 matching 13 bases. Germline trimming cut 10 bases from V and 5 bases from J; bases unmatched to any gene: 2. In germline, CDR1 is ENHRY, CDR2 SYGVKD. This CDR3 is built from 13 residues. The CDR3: CATGLAGDNEQFF. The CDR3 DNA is TGTGCCACAGGACTAGCGGGAGACAATGAGCAGTTCTTC.

The CDR3 loop is CASRAGFTSEAFF. CDR3 nucleotides: TGTGCCAGCAGGGCCGGGTTTACCTCTGAAGCTTTCTTT. This chain connects TRBV2 to TRBJ1-1; D gene ambiguous. The CDR3 consists of 13 residues. Germline V gives CDR1 SNHLY, CDR2 FYNNEI. The V end was cut by 6 bases, the J end by 6 bases, with 14 bases between. Drawing the rest from reference TRBV2 and TRBJ1-1, the complete variable domain is EPEVTQTPSHQVTQMGQEVILRCVPISNHLYFYWYRQILGQKVEFLVSFYNNEISEKSEIFDDQFSVERPDGSNFTLKIRSTKLEDSAMYFCASRAGFTSEAFFGQGTRLTVV.

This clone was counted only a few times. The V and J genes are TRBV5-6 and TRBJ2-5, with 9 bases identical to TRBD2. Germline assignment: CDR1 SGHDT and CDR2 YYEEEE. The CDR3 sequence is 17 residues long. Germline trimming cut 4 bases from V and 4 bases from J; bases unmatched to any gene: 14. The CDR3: CASSEAPSGMRGETQYF. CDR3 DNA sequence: TGTGCCAGCAGCGAGGCGCCTAGCGGGATGCGAGGAGAGACCCAGTACTTC.

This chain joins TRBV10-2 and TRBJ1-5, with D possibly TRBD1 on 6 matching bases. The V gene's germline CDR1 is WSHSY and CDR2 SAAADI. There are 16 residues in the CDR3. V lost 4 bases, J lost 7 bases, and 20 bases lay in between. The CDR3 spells CASSVGAPEGGQPQHF. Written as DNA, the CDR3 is TGCGCCAGCAGTGTGGGGGCCCCAGAAGGCGGCCAGCCCCAGCATTTT.

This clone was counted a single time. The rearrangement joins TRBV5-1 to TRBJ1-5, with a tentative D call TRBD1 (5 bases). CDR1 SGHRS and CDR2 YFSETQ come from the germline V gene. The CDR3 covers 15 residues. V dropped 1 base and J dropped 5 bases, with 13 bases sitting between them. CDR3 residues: CASSLFGQGDQPQHF. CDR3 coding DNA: TGCGCCAGCAGCTTGTTTGGGCAGGGTGATCAGCCCCAGCATTTT.

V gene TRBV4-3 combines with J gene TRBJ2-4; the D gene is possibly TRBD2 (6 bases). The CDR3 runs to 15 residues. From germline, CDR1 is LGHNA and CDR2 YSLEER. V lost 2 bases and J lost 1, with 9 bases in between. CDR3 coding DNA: TGCGCCAGCAGCCAATTGGAGGGGGCCAAAAACATTCAGTACTTC. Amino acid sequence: CASSQLEGAKNIQYF.

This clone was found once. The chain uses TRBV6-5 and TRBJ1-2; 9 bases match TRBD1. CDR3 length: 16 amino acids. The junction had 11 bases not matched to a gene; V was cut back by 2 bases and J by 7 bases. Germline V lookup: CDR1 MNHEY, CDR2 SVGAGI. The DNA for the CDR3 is TGTGCCAGCAGTTACCAAAGACAGGGGGTTATAAGTGGCTACACCTTC. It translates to CASSYQRQGVISGYTF.

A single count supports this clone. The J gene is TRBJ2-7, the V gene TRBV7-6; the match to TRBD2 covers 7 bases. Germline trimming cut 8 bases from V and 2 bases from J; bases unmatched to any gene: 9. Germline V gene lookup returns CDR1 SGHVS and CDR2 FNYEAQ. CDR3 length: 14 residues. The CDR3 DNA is TGTGCCAGCGGGGAGGGAGCCCCCACCTACGAGCAGTACTTC. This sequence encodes CASGEGAPTYEQYF.